This T cell receptor (beta chain) was sequenced in a study of vaccination effects on CD4 cells after COVID-19 (dated 2022 in TCRdb). For the study in its entirety: Across the study, the median time from the second dose to post-vaccine sampling was 72 days (range 14 to 241). SARS-CoV-2 spike-specific CD4+ TCR repertoires from before and after mRNA vaccination were compared in COVID-19 convalescent patients and in infection-naive vaccine recipients. Altogether, around 11 COVID-19 convalescent patients and 4 SARS-CoV-2-naive healthy vaccine recipients made up the full study. In the study, cultures from other donors were sequenced using the Oncomine TCR Beta short-read assay on an Illumina iSeq 100.

Concerning this clone: Its antigen target is currently unknown. Base quality data are lacking; no much larger clone is found one base away.

From its cysteine to its valine, the CDR3 spans 14 amino acids. Kept here is only the CDR3 DNA, which spans 42 bases and is read in frame from base 1. At the junction V is shortened by 2 bases and J by 3 bases, with 11 bases in between. In the ViraFEST assay, PBMC were stimulated with viral peptide pools, and antigen-specific CD4+ T cell clonotypes were then identified by expansion using TCR sequencing. After 10 to 11 days of culture, CD4+ T cells were isolated with the EasySep CD4+ T cell isolation kit. Each participant received two doses of an mRNA SARS-CoV-2 vaccine, either BNT162b2 or mRNA-1273. Negative nucleocapsid antibody results before and after vaccination confirmed that the healthy vaccine recipients had no prior SARS-CoV-2 infection. Each well held some 1.9 million PBMC cultured in IMDM containing roughly 5% human AB serum, 8 to 10 IU/ml IL-2 and gentamicin, along with around 11 ug/ml peptides. On days 3 and 7, half of the culture medium was replaced with fresh IL-2-containing medium. Unless noted otherwise, every peptide stimulation condition was cultured in triplicate wells. PBMC were separated from whole blood using Ficoll-Paque Plus gradient centrifugation and were then either cryopreserved at -140C or used fresh. Overlapping peptide pools spanned the spike proteins of SARS-CoV-2 and the common cold coronaviruses HCoV-NL63, HCoV-OC43 and HCoV-229E. Genomic DNA was extracted from cultured CD4+ T cells with the QIAamp micro DNA kit.

Library construction relied on the immunoSEQ multiplex PCR assay. DNA from the CD4+ T cells that had been cultured and isolated underwent TCR beta CDR3 sequencing. In the authors' own workflow: Non-productive TCR sequences were removed, reads were trimmed to the CDR3 region, and CDR3s of at least 7 amino acids were retained. The MANAFEST web app was used to identify antigen-specific clonotypes by comparing expansion in peptide wells with expansion in reference cultures. To count as positive, a clone had to show expansion at FDR<0.05 compared with the reference and with all other wells, an odds ratio above 5, and a frequency above 0.1% in two replicate wells. Cross-reactive clonotypes were defined as significantly expanded in SARS-CoV-2 spike wells and in at least one common cold coronavirus spike condition. CDR3 similarity was assessed by Levenshtein distance using the stringdist R package, and unrooted trees were constructed with ape in R 3.6.1. This immuneACCESS table, as held by TCRdb, lists in-frame sequences with V and J called but not all clones. Of the missing ones, under half trace to an unresolved V gene in checked studies; the others have no known cause. V and J calls and clone size are those listed in that table; D and trimming were worked out from the DNA. Here the sample has approximately 83,000 clones; roughly 80% occur a single time. The top ten hold over 0.95% of the sample.

Summary of the overall study and its limitations: The study was limited by a small number of convalescent patients and lacked early post-infection timepoints. Among healthy vaccine recipients, nearly all vaccine-induced clones were SARS-CoV-2 mono-reactive, and only 1 of 255 was cross-reactive with common cold coronaviruses. Both infection-induced and vaccine-induced clones contracted markedly at late post-vaccination timepoints, which is consistent with waning T cell responses.

The sequencing here drew on CD4+ T cells from PBMCs cultured with HCoV-OC43 spike peptides, taken after COVID-19 vaccination. In the paper's terms, the cell subset or site label means: HCoV-OC43 spike overlapping peptide pool stimulation. Recombination joined TRBV23-1 with TRBJ2-7, with a tentative D gene TRBD1 over 6 matching bases. TRBV23-1 belongs to the ORF category, with a function that is uncertain. This receptor was taken from a human donor who received a COVID-19 vaccine. The CDR3 amino acid sequence is: CASSQTGFYYEQYV. At the DNA level, the sequence is TGCGCCAGCAGTCAAACAGGGTTCTACTACGAGCAGTACGTC.